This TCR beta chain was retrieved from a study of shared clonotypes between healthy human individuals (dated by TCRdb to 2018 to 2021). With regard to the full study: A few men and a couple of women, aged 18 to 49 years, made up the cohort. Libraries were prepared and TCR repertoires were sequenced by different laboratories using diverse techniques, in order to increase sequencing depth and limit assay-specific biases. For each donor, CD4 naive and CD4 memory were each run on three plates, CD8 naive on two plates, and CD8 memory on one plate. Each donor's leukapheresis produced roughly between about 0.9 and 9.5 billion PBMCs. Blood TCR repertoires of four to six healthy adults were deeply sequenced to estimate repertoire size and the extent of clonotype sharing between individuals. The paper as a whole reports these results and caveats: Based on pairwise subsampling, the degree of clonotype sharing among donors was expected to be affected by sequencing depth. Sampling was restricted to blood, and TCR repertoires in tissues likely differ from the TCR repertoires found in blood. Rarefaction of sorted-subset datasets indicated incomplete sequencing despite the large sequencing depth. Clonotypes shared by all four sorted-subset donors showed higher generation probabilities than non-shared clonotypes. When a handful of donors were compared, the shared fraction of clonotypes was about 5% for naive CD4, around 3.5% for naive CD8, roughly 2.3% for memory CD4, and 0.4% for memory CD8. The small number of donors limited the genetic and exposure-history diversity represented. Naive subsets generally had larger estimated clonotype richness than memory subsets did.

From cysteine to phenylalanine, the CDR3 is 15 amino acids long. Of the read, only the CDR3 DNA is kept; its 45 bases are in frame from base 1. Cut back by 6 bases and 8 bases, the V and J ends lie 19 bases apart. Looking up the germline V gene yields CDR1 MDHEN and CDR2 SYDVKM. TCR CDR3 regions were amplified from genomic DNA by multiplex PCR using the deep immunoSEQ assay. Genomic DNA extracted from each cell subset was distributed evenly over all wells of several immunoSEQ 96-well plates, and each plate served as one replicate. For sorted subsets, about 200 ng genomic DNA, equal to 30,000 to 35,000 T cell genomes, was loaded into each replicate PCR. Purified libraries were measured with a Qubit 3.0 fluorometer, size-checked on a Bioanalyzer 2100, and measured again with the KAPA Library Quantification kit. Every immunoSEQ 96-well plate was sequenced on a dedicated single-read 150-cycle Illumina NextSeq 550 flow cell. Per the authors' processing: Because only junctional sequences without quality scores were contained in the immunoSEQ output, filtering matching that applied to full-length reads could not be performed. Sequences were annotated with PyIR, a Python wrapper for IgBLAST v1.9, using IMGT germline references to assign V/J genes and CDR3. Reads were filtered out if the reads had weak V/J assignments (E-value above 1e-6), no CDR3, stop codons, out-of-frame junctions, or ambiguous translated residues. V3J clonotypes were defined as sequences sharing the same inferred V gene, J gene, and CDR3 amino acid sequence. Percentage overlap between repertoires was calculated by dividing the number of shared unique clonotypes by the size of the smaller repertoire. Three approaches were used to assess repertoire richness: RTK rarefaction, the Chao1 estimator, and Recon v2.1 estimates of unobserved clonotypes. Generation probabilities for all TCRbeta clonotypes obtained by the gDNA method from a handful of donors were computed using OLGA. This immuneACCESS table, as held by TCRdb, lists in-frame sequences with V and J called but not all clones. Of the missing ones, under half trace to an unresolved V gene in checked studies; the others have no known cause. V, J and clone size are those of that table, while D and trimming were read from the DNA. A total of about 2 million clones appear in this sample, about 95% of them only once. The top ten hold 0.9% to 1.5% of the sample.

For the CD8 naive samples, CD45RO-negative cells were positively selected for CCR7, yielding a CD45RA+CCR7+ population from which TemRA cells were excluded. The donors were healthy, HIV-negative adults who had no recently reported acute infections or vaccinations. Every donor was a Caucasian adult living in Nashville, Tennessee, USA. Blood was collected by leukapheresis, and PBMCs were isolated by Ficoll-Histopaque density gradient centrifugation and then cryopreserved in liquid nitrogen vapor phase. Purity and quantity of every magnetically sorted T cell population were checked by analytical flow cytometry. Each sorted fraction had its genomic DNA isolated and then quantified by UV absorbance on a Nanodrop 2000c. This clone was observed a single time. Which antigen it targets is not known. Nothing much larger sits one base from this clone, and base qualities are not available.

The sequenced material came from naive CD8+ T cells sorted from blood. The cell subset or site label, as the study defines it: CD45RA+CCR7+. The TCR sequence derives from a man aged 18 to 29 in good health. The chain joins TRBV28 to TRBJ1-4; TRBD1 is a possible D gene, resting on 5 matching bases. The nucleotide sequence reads TGTGCCAGCAGCCCCGCCATGGGGGTAGGGGAAAAACTGTTTTTT. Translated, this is CASSPAMGVGEKLFF.